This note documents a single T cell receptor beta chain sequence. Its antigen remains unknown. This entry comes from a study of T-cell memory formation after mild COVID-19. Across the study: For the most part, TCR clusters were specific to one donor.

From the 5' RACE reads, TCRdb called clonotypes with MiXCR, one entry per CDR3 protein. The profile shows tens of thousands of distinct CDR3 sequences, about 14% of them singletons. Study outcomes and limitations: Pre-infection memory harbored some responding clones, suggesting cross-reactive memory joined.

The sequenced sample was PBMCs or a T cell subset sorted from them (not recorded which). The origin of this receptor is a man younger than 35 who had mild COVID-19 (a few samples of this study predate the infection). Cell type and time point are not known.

The CDR3 spells CASSPPRTEAFF. The CDR3 nucleotides are TGTGCCAGCAGCCCCCCGCGAACTGAAGCTTTCTTT. This chain joins TRBV14 and TRBJ1-1; no clear D. The CDR3 spans 12 residues. Germline V gene lookup returns CDR1 SGHDN and CDR2 FVKESK. V was pared by 4 bases and J by 5 bases, with 8 bases between. Supplemented by reference TRBV14 and TRBJ1-1, the full variable domain reads EAGVTQFPSHSVIEKGQTVTLRCDPISGHDNLYWYRRVMGKEIKFLLHFVKESKQDESGMPNNRFLAERTGGTYSTLKVQPAELEDSGVYFCASSPPRTEAFFGQGTRLTVV.